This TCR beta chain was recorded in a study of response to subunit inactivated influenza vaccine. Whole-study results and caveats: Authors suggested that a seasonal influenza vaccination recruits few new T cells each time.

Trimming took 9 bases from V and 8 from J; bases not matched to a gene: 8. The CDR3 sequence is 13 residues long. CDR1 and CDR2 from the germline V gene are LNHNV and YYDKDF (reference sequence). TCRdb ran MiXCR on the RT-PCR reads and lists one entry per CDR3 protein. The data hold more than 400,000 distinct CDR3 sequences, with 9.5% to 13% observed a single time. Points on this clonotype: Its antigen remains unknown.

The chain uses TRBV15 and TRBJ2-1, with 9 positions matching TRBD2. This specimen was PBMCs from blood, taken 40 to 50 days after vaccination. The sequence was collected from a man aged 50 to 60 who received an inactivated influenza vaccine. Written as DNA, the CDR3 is TGTGCCACTGTGGGCGGGAGGGCCGATGAGCAGTTCTTC. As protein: CATVGGRADEQFF.